This T cell receptor beta chain is from a study of shared clonotypes between healthy human individuals. Study outcomes and limitations: Non-shared clonotypes showed lower generation probabilities than clonotypes common to all four donors.

CDR3 length equals 15 residues. V lost 2 bases, J lost 7 bases, and 6 bases stayed unmatched. Germline CDR1 and CDR2: SGDLS and YYNGEE. TCRdb's copy holds only in-frame clones and misses some; the assay was immunoSEQ multiplex PCR. This table holds roughly 890,000 clones, around 92% found once. Remarks on this clone: The antigen remains undetermined.

Naive-designated CD8 cells lacked CD45RO, were positively enriched for CCR7, and omitted terminally differentiated effector memory CD45RA+ cells. Healthy adults negative for HIV, lacking recent acute infections or vaccinations, served as donors. This sequence was found in a man aged 25 to 45 in good health. What was sequenced was naive CD8+ T cells sorted from blood. The chain combines TRBV9 with TRBJ1-4; 9 positions agree with TRBD1. The CDR3 sequence is CASSVTGGAGEKLFF. CDR3 nucleotide sequence: TGTGCCAGCAGCGTCACAGGGGGCGCGGGTGAAAAACTGTTTTTT.